This T cell receptor (beta chain) was profiled in a study of T cell responses to AZD1222 COVID-19 vaccine. After removal of 1 base from V and 7 bases from J, the junction contained 6 bases not matched to a gene. The germline gives CDR1 MDHEN, CDR2 SYDVKM. CDR3 length equals 16 residues. Sequencing was performed with immunoSEQ multiplex PCR; in TCRdb, only in-frame clones are kept and a portion is missing. The profile shows some 150,000 clones, 93% of them singletons. The source material was peripheral blood, sampled on day 0 of MenACWY control vaccination. The receptor was derived from an adult in good health. The chain employs TRBV28 and TRBJ1-6, with 8 bases lining up with TRBD1. The CDR3 region is CASSLLSDRENSPLHF. The CDR3 DNA reads TGTGCCAGCAGTTTATTATCGGACAGGGAGAATTCACCCCTCCACTTT.